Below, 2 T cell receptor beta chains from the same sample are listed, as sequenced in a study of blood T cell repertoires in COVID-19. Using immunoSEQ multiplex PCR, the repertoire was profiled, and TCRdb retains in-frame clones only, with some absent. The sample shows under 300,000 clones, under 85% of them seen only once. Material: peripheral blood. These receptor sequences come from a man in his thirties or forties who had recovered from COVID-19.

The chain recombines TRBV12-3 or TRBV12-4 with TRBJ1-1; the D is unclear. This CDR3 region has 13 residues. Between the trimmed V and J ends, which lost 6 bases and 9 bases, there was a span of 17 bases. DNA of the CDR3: TGTGCCAGCAGGGAGGGCAAGGCTCCGAAAGCTTTCTTT. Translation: CASREGKAPKAFF.

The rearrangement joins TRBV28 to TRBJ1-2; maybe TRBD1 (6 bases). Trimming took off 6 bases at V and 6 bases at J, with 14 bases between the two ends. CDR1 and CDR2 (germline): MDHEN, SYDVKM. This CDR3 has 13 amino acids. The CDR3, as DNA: TGTGCCAGCAGGGCGACAGGAACCAATGGCTACACCTTC. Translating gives CASRATGTNGYTF.